The present entry profiles one T cell receptor (beta chain) with its context. This clonotype has only a few counts. Which antigen it targets is not known. No much larger clone exists at a distance of one base, and base qualities are not known. The data belong to a study of T-cell reconstitution after alpha-beta-depleted transplantation in children (dated by TCRdb to 2016 to 2017). Broadly, across the study: The study quantitatively tracked T-cell immune reconstitution after TCRalphabeta/CD19-depleted allogeneic hematopoietic cell transplantation in children using TCR repertoire profiling.

Trimming removed 5 bases from V and 0 bases from J, leaving 18 bases between the germline ends. As encoded in the germline V gene, CDR1 is SGHAT while CDR2 is FQNNGV. Including the terminal cysteine and phenylalanine, the CDR3 comprises 17 residues. Kept here is only the CDR3 DNA, which spans 51 bases and is read in frame from base 1. Results and caveats for the whole study, not just this receptor: In some patients, the high TCRbeta diversity seen at day 60 was put down to recipient T cells and intrathymic progenitors that had survived conditioning. Over subsequent months, a decline in hyperexpanded clone frequencies was noted, and after one year, T-cell counts and TCRbeta diversity were mostly ascribed to newly produced T cells. About two months after transplant, the apparently early recovery of alphabetaT-cell counts reportedly depended on just several hundred clones that had expanded rapidly and came from non-depleted graft cells.

Libraries came from PCR. Sequencing instrument: Illumina HiSeq 2500. TCR libraries were prepared with molecular barcoding, using unique molecular identifiers to normalize TCRbeta repertoire quantification. Using fastp at Q25 and MiXCR, TCRdb reprocessed the public reads and kept productive beta chains. Every distinct CDR3 protein forms one entry, paired with its most common genes and DNA. The sample table contains approximately 240,000 distinct CDR3 sequences; only one count was recorded for roughly 10% of them. The ten most abundant clones make up 28% of the sample. The treatment or condition tag for this specimen amounts to: allogeneic hematopoietic cell transplantation with graft depleted of TCRalphabeta T cells and CD19 B cells. TCRalphabeta/CD19-depleted allogeneic hematopoietic cell grafts were given to the transplant recipients, all of whom were children.

The sequence joins TRBV11-2 to TRBJ2-3; a tentative D call is TRBD1 (5 bases match). The sample in question was PBMCs, obtained before TCRalphabeta/CD19-depleted stem cell transplant. The TCR comes from a child under three years old with acute myeloid leukemia, due to receive a stem cell transplant. The CDR3 region reads CASSKLSRQLSTDTQYF. The DNA is as follows: TGTGCCAGCAGCAAACTGAGCCGACAGCTCAGCACAGATACGCAGTATTTT.